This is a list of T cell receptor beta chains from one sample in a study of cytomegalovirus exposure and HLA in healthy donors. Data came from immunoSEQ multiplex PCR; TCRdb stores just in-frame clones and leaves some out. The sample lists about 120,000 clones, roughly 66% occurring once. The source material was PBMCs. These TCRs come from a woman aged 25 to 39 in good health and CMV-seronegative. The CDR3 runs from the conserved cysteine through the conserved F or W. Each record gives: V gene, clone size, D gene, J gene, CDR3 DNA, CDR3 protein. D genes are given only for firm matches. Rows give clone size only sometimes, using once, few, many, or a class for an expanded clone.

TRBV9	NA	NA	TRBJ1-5	TGTGCCAGCAGCGTAGATGTAGATAGCAATCAGCCCCAGCATTTT	CASSVDVDSNQPQHF
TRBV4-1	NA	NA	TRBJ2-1	TGCGCCAGCAGCCAAACCGGGACTCTCGGGTTGAATGAGCAGTTCTTC	CASSQTGTLGLNEQFF
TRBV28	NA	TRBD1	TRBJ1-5	TGTGCCAGCAGAGCGACAGGGACGGGGGTGGGCAATCAGCCCCAGCATTTT	CASRATGTGVGNQPQHF
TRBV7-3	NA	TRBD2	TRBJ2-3	TGTGCCAGCAGCGAATCGACTAGCGGGAGAGGAGATACGCAGTATTTT	CASSESTSGRGDTQYF
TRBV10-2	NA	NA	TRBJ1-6	TGCGCCAGCAGTGACGGAGTTAACTCCTATAATTCACCCCTCCACTTT	CASSDGVNSYNSPLHF
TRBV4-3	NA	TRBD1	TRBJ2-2	TGCGCCAGCAGCCAAGGGACAGGGACCTTCACCGGGGAGCTGTTTTTT	CASSQGTGTFTGELFF
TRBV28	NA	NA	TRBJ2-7	TGTGCCAGCAGACCCCCGCAGGGCTACGAGCAGTACTTC	CASRPPQGYEQYF
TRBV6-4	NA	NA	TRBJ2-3	TGTGCCAGCAGTGAAGCCGGGAGCACAGATACGCAGTATTTT	CASSEAGSTDTQYF
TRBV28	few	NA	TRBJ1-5	TGTGCCAGCAGTTTAAACAGGCTAAATAGCAATCAGCCCCAGCATTTT	CASSLNRLNSNQPQHF
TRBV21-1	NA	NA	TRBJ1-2	TGTGCCAGCAGCAAAGGCCCGGACACCACAGCAGGTGGCTACACCTTC	CASSKGPDTTAGGYTF
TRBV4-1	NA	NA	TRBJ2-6	TGCGCCAGCAGACACGGGGGGGCCAACGTCCTGACTTTC	CASRHGGANVLTF
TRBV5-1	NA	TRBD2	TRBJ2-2	TGCGCCAGCAGCTTTACTAGCGGGAGATCCGGGGAGCTGTTTTTT	CASSFTSGRSGELFF
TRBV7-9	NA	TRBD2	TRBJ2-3	TGTGCCAGCAGCGGGAGGGTGTTTACAGATACGCAGTATTTT	CASSGRVFTDTQYF
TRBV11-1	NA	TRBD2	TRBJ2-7	TGTGCCAGCAGCCTTGGGCTAGCGGGAGCCGGGGAGCAGTACTTC	CASSLGLAGAGEQYF
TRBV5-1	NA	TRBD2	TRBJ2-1	TGCGCCAGCACACTAGCGGAACTCTACAATGAGCAGTTCTTC	CASTLAELYNEQFF
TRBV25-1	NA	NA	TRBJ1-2	TGTGCCAGCAGTCGAGAGAGCGACTATGGCTACACCTTC	CASSRESDYGYTF
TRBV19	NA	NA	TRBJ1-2	TGTGCCAGTAGTATAGACCCCGGGTATGGCGACTATGGCTACACCTTC	CASSIDPGYGDYGYTF
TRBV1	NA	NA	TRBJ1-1	TGCACCAGCAGCCAACAACAGGGGCGGGACACTGAAGCTTTCTTT	CTSSQQQGRDTEAFF
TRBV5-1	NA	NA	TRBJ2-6	TGCGCCAGCAGCCCAATGACAGACTCCTTACTTTCGGGGGCCAACGTCCTGACTTTC	CASSPMTDSLLSGANVLTF
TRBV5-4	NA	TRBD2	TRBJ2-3	TGTGCCAGCAGGGATCCGGGACTAGCGAGCACAGATACGCAGTATTTT	CASRDPGLASTDTQYF
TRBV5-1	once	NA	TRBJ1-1	TGCGCCAGCAAGGTCCTGGCGGACACTGAAGCTTTCTTT	CASKVLADTEAFF
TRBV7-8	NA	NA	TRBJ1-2	TGTGCCAGCAGCACGGACATCCGCTATGGCTACACCTTC	CASSTDIRYGYTF
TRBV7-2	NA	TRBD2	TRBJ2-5	TGTGCCAGCAGCTTTATTCCGGGAGGAGAGACCCAGTACTTC	CASSFIPGGETQYF
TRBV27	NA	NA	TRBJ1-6	TGTGCCAGCAGTACTCAGGACAGTTTGGTGTCACCCCTCCACTTT	CASSTQDSLVSPLHF
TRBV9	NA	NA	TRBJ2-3	TGTGCCAGCAGCTTCCAGCGGGGCACAGATACGCAGTATTTT	CASSFQRGTDTQYF
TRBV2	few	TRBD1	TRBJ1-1	TGTGCCAGCAGTTTCGACAGGGGGAACACTGAAGCTTTCTTT	CASSFDRGNTEAFF
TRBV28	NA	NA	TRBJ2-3	TGTGCCACCCTGGGGGCGGCTGTTACGCAGTATTTT	CATLGAAVTQYF
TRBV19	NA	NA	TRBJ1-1	TGTGCCAGTAGTTATTGGGGCATGAACACTGAAGCTTTCTTT	CASSYWGMNTEAFF
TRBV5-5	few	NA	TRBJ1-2	TGTGCCAGCAGCTTGGACAGCTCTTATGGCTACACCTTC	CASSLDSSYGYTF
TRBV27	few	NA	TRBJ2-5	TGTGCCAGCAGTCCCCGCGGGGAGACCCAGTACTTC	CASSPRGETQYF
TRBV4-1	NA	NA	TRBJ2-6	TGCGCCAGCAGCCCCGGACACCTCATCTCTGGGGCCAACGTCCTGACTTTC	CASSPGHLISGANVLTF
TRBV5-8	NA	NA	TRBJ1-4	TGTGCCAGCAGCTCCAGGCTGGCTGGAAAACTGTTTTTT	CASSSRLAGKLFF
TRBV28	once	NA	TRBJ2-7	TGTGCCAGCAGTTGGTGGGGCATGAGCGAGCAGTACTTC	CASSWWGMSEQYF
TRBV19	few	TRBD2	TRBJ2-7	TGTGCCAGTAGTATCCTACAGGGGACTAGCGGGACTTACGAGCAGTACTTC	CASSILQGTSGTYEQYF
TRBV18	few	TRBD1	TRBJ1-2	TGTGCCAGCTCACCACCCCCACAGGGGGCGGGCCCATATGGCTACACCTTC	CASSPPPQGAGPYGYTF
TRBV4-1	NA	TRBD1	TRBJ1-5	TGCGCCAGCAGCCAAACGACAGGGGTGAGCAATCAGCCCCAGCATTTT	CASSQTTGVSNQPQHF
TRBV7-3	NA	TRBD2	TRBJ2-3	TGTGCCAGCAGCCCAACGGGAGGCGGACTAGAGGCAGATACGCAGTATTTT	CASSPTGGGLEADTQYF
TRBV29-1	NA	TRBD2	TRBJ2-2	TGCAGCGTTGAAGAGGGACTAGCGGGAGGGCCGAACACCGGGGAGCTGTTTTTT	CSVEEGLAGGPNTGELFF
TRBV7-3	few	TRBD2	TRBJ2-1	TGTGCCAGCAGCTTAACGGGGCCACTAGCGGGAGGTTACAATGAGCAGTTCTTC	CASSLTGPLAGGYNEQFF
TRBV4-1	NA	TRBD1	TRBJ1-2	TGCGCCAGCAGCCAACCGGGACAGGGGGCATTTGGCTACACCTTC	CASSQPGQGAFGYTF
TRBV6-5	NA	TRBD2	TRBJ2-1	TGTGCCAGCAGTTACCCGGGGGGAGGAAATGAGCAGTTCTTC	CASSYPGGGNEQFF
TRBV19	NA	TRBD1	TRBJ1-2	TGTGCCAGTATGGGGACAGGGTGTGGCTACACCTTC	CASMGTGCGYTF
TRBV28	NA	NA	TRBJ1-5	TGTGCCAGCAGTTTGGGGTCACAGGGAAGGCATTTT	CASSLGSQGRHF
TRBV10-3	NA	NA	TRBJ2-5	TGTGCCATCAGTGAGGTACAGGGTCCGAAAGAGACCCAGTACTTC	CAISEVQGPKETQYF
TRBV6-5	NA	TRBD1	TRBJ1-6	TGTGCCAGCAGTTACTCCCCACAGGGGTGGAATTCACCCCTCCACTTT	CASSYSPQGWNSPLHF
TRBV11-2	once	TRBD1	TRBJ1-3	TGTGCCAGCAGCTTAGTAGAGCACAGGGGGCTCGGAAACACCATATATTTT	CASSLVEHRGLGNTIYF
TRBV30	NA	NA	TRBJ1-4	TGTGCCTGGAGTTTGGCAGGGGCCGAAAAACTGTTTTTT	CAWSLAGAEKLFF
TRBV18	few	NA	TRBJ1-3	TGTGCCAGCTCACCGACAGGTACCTCTGGAAACACCATATATTTT	CASSPTGTSGNTIYF
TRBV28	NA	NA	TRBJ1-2	TGTGCCAGCAGGCCGGGACTCCTCTATGGCTACACCTTC	CASRPGLLYGYTF
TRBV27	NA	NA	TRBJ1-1	TGTGCCAGCAGCATCAGGGCTTGGAACACTGAAGCTTTCTTT	CASSIRAWNTEAFF
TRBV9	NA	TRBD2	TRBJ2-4	TGTGCCAGCAGCCCCGGGGGTAGCGGGGGGCTTAAAAACATTCAGTACTTC	CASSPGGSGGLKNIQYF
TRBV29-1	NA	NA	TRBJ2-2	TGCAGCGTTGTGACCAGGGGGGAGCTGTTTTTT	CSVVTRGELFF